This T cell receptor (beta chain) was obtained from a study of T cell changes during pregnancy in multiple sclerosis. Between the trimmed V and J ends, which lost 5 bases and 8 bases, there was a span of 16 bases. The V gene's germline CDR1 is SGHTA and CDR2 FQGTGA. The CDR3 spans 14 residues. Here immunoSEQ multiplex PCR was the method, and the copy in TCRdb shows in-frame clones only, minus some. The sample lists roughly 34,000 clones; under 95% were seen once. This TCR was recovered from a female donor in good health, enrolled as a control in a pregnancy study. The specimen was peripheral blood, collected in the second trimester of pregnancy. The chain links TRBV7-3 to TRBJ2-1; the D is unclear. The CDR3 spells CASSATHASDEQFF. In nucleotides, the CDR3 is TGTGCCAGCAGCGCGACTCACGCCTCCGATGAGCAGTTCTTC. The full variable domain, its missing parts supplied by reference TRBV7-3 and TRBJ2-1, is GAGVSQTPSNKVTEKGKYVELRCDPISGHTALYWYRQSLGQGPEFLIYFQGTGAADDSGLPNDRFFAVRPEGSVSTLKIQRTERGDSAVYLCASSATHASDEQFFGPGTRLTVL.